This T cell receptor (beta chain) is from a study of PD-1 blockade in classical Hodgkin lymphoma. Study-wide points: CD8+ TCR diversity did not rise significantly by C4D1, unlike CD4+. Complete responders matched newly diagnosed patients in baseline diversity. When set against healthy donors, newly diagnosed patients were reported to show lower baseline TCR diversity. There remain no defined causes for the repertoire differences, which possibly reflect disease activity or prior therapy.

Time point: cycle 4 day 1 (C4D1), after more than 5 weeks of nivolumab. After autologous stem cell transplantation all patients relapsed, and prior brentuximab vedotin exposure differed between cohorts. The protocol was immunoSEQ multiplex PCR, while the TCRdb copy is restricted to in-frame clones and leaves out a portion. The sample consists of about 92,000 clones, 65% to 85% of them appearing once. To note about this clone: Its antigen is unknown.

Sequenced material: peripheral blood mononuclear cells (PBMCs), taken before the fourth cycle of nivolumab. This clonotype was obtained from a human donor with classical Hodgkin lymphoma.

DNA for the CDR3: TGCGCCAGCAGGGAGTCATCTAGGGAGCAGTTCTTC. Translating gives CASRESSREQFF. The chain employs TRBV5-1 and TRBJ2-1; no clear D. With 5 bases removed from V and 10 bases from J, the gap between germline ends came to 13 bases. This CDR3 contains 12 residues. Germline V CDR1 and CDR2: SGHRS, YFSETQ.